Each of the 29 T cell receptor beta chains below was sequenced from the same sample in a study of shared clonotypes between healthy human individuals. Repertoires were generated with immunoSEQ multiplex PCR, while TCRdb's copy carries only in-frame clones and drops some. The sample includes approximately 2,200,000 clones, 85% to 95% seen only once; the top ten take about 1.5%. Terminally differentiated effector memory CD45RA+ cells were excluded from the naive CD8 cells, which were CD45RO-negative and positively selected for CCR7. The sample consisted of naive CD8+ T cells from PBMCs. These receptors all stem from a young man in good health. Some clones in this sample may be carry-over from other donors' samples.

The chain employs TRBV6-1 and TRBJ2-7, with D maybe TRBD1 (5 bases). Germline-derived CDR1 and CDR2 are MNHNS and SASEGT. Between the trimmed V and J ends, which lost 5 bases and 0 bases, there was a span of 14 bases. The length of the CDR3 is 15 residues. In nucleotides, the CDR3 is TGTGCCAGCAGTCCAGCTCAGGGTTCCTCCTACGAGCAGTACTTC. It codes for CASSPAQGSSYEQYF.

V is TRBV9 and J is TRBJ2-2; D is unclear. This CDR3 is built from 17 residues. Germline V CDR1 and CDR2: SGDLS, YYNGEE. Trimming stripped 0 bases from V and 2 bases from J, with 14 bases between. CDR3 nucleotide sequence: TGTGCCAGCAGCGTAGGTGATTCGGAAATTAACACCGGGGAGCTGTTTTTT. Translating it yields CASSVGDSEINTGELFF.

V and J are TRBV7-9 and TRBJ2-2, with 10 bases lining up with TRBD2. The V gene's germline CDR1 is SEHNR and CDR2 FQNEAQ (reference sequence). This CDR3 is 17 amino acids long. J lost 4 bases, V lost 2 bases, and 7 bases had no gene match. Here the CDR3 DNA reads TGTGCCAGCAGCTTACCCCCCGGGACTAGCGTCACCGGGGAGCTGTTTTTT. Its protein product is CASSLPPGTSVTGELFF.

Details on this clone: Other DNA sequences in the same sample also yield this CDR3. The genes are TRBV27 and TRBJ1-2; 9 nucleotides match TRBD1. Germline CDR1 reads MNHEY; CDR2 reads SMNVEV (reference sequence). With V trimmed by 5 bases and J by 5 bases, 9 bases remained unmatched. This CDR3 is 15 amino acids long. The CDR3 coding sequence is TGTGCCAGCAGTCTTCGACAGGGGGGTTGGTATGGCTACACCTTC. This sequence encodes CASSLRQGGWYGYTF.

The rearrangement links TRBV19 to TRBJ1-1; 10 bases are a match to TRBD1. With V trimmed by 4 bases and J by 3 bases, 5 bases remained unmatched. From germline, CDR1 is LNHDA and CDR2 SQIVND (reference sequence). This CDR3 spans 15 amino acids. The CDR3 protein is CASSTMDRGDTEAFF. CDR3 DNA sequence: TGTGCCAGTAGTACCATGGACAGGGGGGACACTGAAGCTTTCTTT.

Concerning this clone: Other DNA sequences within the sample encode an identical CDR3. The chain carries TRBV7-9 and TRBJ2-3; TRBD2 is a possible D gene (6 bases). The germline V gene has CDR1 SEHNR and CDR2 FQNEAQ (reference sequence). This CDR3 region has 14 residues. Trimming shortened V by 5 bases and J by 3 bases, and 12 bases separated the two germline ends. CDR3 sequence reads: CASSPRGSTDTQYF. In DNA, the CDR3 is TGTGCCAGCAGCCCCCGGGGGTCGACAGATACGCAGTATTTT.

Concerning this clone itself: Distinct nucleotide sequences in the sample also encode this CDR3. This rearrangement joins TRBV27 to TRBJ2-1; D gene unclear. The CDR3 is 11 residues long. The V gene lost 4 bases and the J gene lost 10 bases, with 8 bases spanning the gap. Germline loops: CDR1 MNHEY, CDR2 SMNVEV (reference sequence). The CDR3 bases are TGTGCCAGCAGTTCAGGTGCCGAGCAGTTCTTC. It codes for CASSSGAEQFF.

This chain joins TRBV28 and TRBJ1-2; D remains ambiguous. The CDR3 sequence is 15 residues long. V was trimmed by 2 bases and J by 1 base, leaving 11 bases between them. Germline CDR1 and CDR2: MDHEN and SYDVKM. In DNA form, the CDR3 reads TGTGCCAGCAGTTTAAAACAGAAGGATAACTATGGCTACACCTTC. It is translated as CASSLKQKDNYGYTF.

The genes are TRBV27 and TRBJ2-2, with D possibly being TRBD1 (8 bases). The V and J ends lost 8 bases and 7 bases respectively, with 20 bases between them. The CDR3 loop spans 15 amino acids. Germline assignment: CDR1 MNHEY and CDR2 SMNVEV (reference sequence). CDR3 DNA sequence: TGTGCCAGCGGACCGACAGGGGAGGGAATCGGGGAGCTGTTTTTT. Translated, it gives CASGPTGEGIGELFF.

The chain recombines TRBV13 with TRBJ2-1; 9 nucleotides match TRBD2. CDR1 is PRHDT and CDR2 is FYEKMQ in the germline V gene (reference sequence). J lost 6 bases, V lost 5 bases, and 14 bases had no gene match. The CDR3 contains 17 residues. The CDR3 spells CASSPRGAGGPVNEQFF. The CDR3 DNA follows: TGTGCCAGCAGCCCCAGGGGGGCGGGAGGGCCGGTCAATGAGCAGTTCTTC.

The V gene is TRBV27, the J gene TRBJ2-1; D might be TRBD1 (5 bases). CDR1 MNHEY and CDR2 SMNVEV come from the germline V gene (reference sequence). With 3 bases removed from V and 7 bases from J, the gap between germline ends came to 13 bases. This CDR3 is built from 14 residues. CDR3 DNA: TGTGCCAGCAGTTTCCAGGGTAGCCTGAATGAGCAGTTCTTC. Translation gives CASSFQGSLNEQFF.

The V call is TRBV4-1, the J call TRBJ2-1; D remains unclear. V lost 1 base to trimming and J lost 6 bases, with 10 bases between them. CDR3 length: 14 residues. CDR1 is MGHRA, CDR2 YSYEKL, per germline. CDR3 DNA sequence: TGCGCCAGCAGCCAAGGTCCAAGAGGCAATGAGCAGTTCTTC. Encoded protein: CASSQGPRGNEQFF.

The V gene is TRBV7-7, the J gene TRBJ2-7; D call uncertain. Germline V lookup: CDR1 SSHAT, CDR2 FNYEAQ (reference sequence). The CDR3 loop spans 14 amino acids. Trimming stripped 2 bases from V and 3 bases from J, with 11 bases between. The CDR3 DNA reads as TGTGCCAGCAGCTTATCCAACCTATTCTACGAGCAGTACTTC. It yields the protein CASSLSNLFYEQYF. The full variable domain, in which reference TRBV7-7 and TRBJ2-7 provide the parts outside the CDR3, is GAGVSQSPRYKVTKRGQDVTLRCDPISSHATLYWYQQALGQGPEFLTYFNYEAQPDKSGLPSDRFSAERPEGSISTLTIQRTEQRDSAMYRCASSLSNLFYEQYFGPGTRLTVT.

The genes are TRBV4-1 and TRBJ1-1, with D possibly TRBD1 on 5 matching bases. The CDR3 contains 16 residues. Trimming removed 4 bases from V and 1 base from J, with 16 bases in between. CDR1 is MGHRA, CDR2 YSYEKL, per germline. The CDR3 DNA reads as TGCGCCAGCAGCCGGCGGGGACCTAAGGGGAACACTGAAGCTTTCTTT. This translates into CASSRRGPKGNTEAFF.

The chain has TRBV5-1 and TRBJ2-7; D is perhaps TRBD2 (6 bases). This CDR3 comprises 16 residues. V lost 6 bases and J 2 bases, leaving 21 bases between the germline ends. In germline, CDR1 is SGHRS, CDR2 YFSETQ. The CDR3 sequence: CASTTFGGGTPYEQYF. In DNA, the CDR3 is TGCGCCAGCACCACCTTTGGAGGCGGGACCCCCTACGAGCAGTACTTC.

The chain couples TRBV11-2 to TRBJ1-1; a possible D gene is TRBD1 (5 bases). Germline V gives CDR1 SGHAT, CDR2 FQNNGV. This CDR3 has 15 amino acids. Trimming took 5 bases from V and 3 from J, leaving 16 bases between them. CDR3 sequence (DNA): TGTGCCAGCAGCCCCCGGAGAGGGGTGGACACTGAAGCTTTCTTT. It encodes CASSPRRGVDTEAFF.

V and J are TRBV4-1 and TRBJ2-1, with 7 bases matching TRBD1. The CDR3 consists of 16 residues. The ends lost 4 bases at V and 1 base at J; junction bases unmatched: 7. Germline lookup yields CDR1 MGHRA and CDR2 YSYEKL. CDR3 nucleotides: TGCGCCAGCAGCCGAACAGGGGAAGGATCCTACAATGAGCAGTTCTTC. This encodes CASSRTGEGSYNEQFF.

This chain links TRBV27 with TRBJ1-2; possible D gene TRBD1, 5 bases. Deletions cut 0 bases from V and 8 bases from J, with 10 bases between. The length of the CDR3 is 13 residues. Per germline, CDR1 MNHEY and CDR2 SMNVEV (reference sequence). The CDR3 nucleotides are TGTGCCAGCAGTTTATCAGGCAGGGTAGGCTACACCTTC. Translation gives CASSLSGRVGYTF.

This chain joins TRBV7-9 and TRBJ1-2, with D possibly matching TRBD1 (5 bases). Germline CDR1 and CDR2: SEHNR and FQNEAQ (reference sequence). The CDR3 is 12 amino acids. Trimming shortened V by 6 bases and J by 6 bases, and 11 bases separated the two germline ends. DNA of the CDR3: TGTGCCAGCAGGCCTATGGGGGATGGCTACACCTTC. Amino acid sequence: CASRPMGDGYTF.

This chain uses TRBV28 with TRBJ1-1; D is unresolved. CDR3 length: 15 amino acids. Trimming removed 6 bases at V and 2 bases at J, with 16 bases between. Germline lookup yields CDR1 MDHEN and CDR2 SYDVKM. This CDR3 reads CASSPITGPNTEAFF. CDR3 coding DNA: TGTGCCAGCAGCCCGATCACCGGGCCCAACACTGAAGCTTTCTTT.

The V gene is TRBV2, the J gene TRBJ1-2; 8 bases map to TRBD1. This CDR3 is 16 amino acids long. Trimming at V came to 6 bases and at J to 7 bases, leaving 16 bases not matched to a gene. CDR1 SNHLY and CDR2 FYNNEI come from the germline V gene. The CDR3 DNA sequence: TGTGCCAGCAGGGTACGAAGGTCAGGGGGCGAAGGTGGCTACACCTTC. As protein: CASRVRRSGGEGGYTF.

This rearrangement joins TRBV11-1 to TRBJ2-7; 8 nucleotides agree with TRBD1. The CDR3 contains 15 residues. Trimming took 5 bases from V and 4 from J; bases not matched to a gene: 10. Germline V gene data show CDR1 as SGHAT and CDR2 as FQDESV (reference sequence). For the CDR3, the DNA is TGTGCCAGCAGCCTAAACGGTGGACAGGGATACGAGCAGTACTTC. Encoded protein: CASSLNGGQGYEQYF.

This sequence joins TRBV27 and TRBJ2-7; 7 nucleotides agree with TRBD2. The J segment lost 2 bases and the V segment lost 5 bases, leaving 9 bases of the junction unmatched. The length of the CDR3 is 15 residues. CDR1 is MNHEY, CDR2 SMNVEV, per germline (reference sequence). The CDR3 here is CASSLTPGLAYEQYF. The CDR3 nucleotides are TGTGCCAGCAGTCTAACCCCCGGACTAGCCTACGAGCAGTACTTC.

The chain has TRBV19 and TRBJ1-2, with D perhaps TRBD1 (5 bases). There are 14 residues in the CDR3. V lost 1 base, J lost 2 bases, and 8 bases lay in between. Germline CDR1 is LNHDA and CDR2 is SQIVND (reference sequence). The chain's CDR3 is CASSIAGYNYGYTF. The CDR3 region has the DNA TGTGCCAGTAGTATAGCAGGGTACAACTATGGCTACACCTTC.

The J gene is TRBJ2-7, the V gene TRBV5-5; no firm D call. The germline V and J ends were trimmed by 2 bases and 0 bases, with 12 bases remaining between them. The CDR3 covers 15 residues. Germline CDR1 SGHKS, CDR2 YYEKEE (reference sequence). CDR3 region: CASSFSRTSSYEQYF. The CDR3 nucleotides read TGTGCCAGCAGCTTCTCCAGAACCAGCTCCTACGAGCAGTACTTC.

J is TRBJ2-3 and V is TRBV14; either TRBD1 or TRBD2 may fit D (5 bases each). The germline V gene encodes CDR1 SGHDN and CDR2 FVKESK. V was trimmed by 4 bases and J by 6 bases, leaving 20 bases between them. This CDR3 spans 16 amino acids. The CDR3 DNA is TGTGCCAGCAGCCCAACCGGGACCCTAATCACTGATACGCAGTATTTT. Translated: CASSPTGTLITDTQYF.

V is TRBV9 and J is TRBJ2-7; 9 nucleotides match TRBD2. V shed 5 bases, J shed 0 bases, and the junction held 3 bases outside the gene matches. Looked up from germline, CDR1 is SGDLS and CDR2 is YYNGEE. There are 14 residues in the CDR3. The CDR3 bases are TGTGCCAGCAGTAGCGGGAGCCCCTCCTACGAGCAGTACTTC. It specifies CASSSGSPSYEQYF.

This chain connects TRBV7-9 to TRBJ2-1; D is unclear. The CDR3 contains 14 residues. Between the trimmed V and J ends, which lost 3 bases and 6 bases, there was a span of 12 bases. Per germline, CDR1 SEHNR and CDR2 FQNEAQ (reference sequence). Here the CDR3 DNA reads TGTGCCAGCAGCTTTCTCGGTCCCGGCAATGAGCAGTTCTTC. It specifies CASSFLGPGNEQFF.

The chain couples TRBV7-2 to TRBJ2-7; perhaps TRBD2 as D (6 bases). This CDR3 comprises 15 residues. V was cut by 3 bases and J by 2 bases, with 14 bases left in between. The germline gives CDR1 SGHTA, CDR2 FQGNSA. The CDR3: CASSFLTSLPYEQYF. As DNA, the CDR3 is TGTGCCAGCAGCTTCCTAACTAGCCTCCCCTACGAGCAGTACTTC.